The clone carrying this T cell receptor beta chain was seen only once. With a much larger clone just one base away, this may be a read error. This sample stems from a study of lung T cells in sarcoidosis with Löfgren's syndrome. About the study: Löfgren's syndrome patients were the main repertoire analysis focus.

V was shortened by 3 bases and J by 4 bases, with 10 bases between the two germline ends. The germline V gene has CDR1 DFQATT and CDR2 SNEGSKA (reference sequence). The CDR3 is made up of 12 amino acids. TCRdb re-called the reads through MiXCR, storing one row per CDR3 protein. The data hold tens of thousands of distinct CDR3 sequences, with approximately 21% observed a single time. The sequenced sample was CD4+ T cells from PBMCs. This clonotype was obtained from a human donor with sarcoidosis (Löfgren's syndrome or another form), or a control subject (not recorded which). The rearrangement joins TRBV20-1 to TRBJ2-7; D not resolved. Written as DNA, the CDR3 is TGCAGTGCTAGCGGCGAAAGTTACGAGCAGTACGTC. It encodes CSASGESYEQYV.